This entry lists 32 T cell receptor beta chains sequenced from one sample in a study of identical twins. TCRdb itself ran the 5' RACE reads through MiXCR, one entry per CDR3 protein. The sample holds fewer than 500,000 distinct CDR3 sequences, 20% to 25% seen once. This sample also belongs to another study, concerning T cells expressing NK-cell markers.

The sequenced material came from CD4+ T cells sorted from blood. These receptors all stem from a woman between 18 and 30 years old in good health.

This clonotype was recorded a few times. The chain carries TRBV4-3 and TRBJ2-3; no clear D. Trimming cost V 1 base and J 6 bases, with 17 bases left between them. CDR1 is LGHNA, CDR2 YSLEER, per germline. CDR3 length equals 16 residues. CDR3 sequence: CASSQGVLPKLDTQYF. CDR3 nucleotides: TGCGCCAGCAGCCAAGGGGTACTCCCTAAACTGGATACGCAGTATTTT.

The sample holds a few counts of this clonotype. The V and J genes are TRBV10-3 and TRBJ1-2, with 7 bases that match TRBD1. The V and J ends lost 4 bases and 5 bases, in that order; junction bases with no gene match: 1. The germline gives CDR1 ENHRY, CDR2 SYGVKD. This CDR3 spans 12 amino acids. Here the CDR3 DNA reads TGTGCCATCAGTGGGGACAGTTATGGCTACACCTTC. This translates into CAISGDSYGYTF.

This clonotype was observed a few times. The V call is TRBV20-1, the J call TRBJ2-1, with a weak D call TRBD2 (6 bases). Trimming cost V 6 bases and J 6 bases, with 15 bases left between them. Looked up from germline, CDR1 is DFQATT and CDR2 is SNEGSKA (reference sequence). CDR3 size: 13 residues. The CDR3 coding sequence is TGCAGTGCCAGGGATGGGACTTTCAATGAGCAGTTCTTC. It is translated as CSARDGTFNEQFF.

The chain carries TRBV6-1 and TRBJ2-1; 12 bases are a match to TRBD2. CDR1 and CDR2 (germline): MNHNS, SASEGT. The trim removed 5 bases at V and 9 bases at J, leaving 11 bases unmatched. This CDR3 is built from 16 residues. DNA for the CDR3: TGTGCCAGCAGTCGCCGACTAGCGGGAGTGGGAAGTGAGCAGTTCTTC. Residues: CASSRRLAGVGSEQFF.

This chain joins TRBV5-6 and TRBJ2-3; 7 bases fit TRBD2. Trimming took 4 bases from V and 4 from J; bases not matched to a gene: 12. The CDR3 totals 16 residues. Germline-derived CDR1 and CDR2 are SGHDT and YYEEEE. Written as DNA, the CDR3 is TGTGCCAGCAGCCTGGGGGGGGGTGGATCTCCAGATACGCAGTATTTT. It is translated as CASSLGGGGSPDTQYF.

V is TRBV20-1 and J is TRBJ2-2; D gene unclear. Trimming cost V 1 base and J 4 bases, with 7 bases left between them. This CDR3 is built from 13 residues. Germline V gene lookup returns CDR1 DFQATT and CDR2 SNEGSKA (reference sequence). The CDR3: CSARGVGTGELFF. DNA for the CDR3: TGCAGTGCTAGAGGTGTCGGCACCGGGGAGCTGTTTTTT.

This clonotype has a handful of counts. This sequence joins TRBV6-2 or TRBV6-3 and TRBJ1-5, with TRBD1 identical over 8 bases. J gave up 5 bases and V 6 bases, and 12 bases lay outside the gene matches. CDR1 and CDR2 from the germline V gene are MNHEY and SVGEGT. This CDR3 region has 16 residues. For the CDR3, the DNA is TGTGCCAGCAGCAGTTCCGGGACAGGTCCTTATCAGCCCCAGCATTTT. Its protein product is CASSSSGTGPYQPQHF.

The V gene is TRBV11-3, the J gene TRBJ2-3; 11 bases are shared with TRBD2. Germline V gives CDR1 SGHNT, CDR2 YENEEA. This CDR3 has 15 residues. The trim removed 2 bases at V and 4 bases at J, leaving 2 bases unmatched. This chain's CDR3 is CASSLIAGGSDTQYF. CDR3 in DNA: TGTGCCAGCAGCTTAATAGCGGGAGGGTCAGATACGCAGTATTTT. Complete variable domain (other parts from reference TRBV11-3 and TRBJ2-3): EAGVVQSPRYKIIEKKQPVAFWCNPISGHNTLYWYLQNLGQGPELLIRYENEEAVDDSQLPKDRFSAERLKGVDSTLKIQPAELGDSAVYLCASSLIAGGSDTQYFGPGTRLTVL.

This clonotype occurred a few times. The chain couples TRBV24-1 to TRBJ2-1; the match to TRBD1 covers 10 bases. CDR3 length: 17 amino acids. Trimming at V came to 5 bases and at J to 1 base, leaving 7 bases not matched to a gene. The germline gives CDR1 KGHDR, CDR2 SFDVKD. CDR3 nucleotides: TGTGCCACCAGTGCTGCGGGGACAGGGGTATCCTACAATGAGCAGTTCTTC. It translates to CATSAAGTGVSYNEQFF.

The V call is TRBV29-1, the J call TRBJ2-1, with D maybe TRBD2 (7 bases). Trimming cost V 7 bases and J 5 bases, with 15 bases left between them. The germline CDR1 and CDR2 sequences are SQVTM and ANQGSEA. The length of the CDR3 is 13 residues. The CDR3, as DNA: TGCAGCGCCAAGGGGGGGGCTAACAATGAGCAGTTCTTC. Translating it yields CSAKGGANNEQFF.

J is TRBJ2-3 and V is TRBV7-2, with D perhaps TRBD1 (6 bases). This CDR3 is 14 amino acids long. CDR1 and CDR2 (germline): SGHTA, FQGNSA. V was clipped by 5 bases and J by 4 bases, with 13 bases between them. CDR3 sequence (DNA): TGTGCCAGCAGCCCCGAACAGGGAGCAGATACGCAGTATTTT. Translating gives CASSPEQGADTQYF.

This clonotype was counted between two and nine times. The chain carries TRBV12-3 or TRBV12-4 and TRBJ2-2; D is undetermined. This CDR3 spans 15 amino acids. V lost 2 bases to trimming and J lost 0 bases, with 7 bases between them. The CDR3 loop reads CASSLIDPNTGELFF. The DNA of the CDR3 is TGTGCCAGCAGTTTAATAGACCCGAACACCGGGGAGCTGTTTTTT.

The J gene is TRBJ2-1, the V gene TRBV20-1, with D maybe TRBD2 (7 bases). Per the germline V gene, CDR1 is DFQATT and CDR2 is SNEGSKA (reference sequence). V shed 7 bases and J shed 3 bases, with 13 bases lying between them. This CDR3 region has 13 residues. As DNA, the CDR3 is TGCAGTGGTGGGGGGGCCTACTACAATGAGCAGTTCTTC. Translated, it gives CSGGGAYYNEQFF.

The table lists this clonotype with a few counts. The chain joins TRBV11-1 to TRBJ1-2; TRBD1 aligns across 10 bases. Germline values: CDR1 SGHAT, CDR2 FQDESV (reference sequence). This CDR3 contains 18 residues. The V and J ends lost 2 bases and 2 bases, in that order; junction bases with no gene match: 11. The DNA of the CDR3 is TGTGCCAGCAGCTTATATATGGGGACAGGGGCCCTGAACTATGGCTACACCTTC. Translated: CASSLYMGTGALNYGYTF.

This clonotype was counted between two and nine times. The V and J genes are TRBV20-1 and TRBJ1-6, with D maybe TRBD1 (5 bases). V was pared by 5 bases and J by 9 bases, with 20 bases between. CDR1 and CDR2 (germline): DFQATT, SNEGSKA (reference sequence). This CDR3 comprises 15 residues. Here the CDR3 DNA reads TGCAGTGCTCAACCGACGGGATCTAGGGGTTCACCCCTCCACTTT. It yields the protein CSAQPTGSRGSPLHF.

This clonotype was picked up a small number of times. This sequence joins TRBV12-5 and TRBJ2-5; 10 bases align to TRBD2. Germline loops: CDR1 LGHNT, CDR2 FRNRAP. This CDR3 is built from 16 residues. The ends lost 5 bases at V and 4 bases at J; junction bases unmatched: 10. The CDR3 is CASGLPLPSGRETQYF. The CDR3 DNA is TGTGCTAGTGGTCTCCCCCTCCCTAGCGGGAGAGAGACCCAGTACTTC.

This clonotype was recorded many times. The rearrangement links TRBV12-3 or TRBV12-4 to TRBJ1-2; D remains ambiguous. The V gene lost 3 bases and the J gene lost 6 bases, with 11 bases spanning the gap. The CDR3 has 13 amino acids. The CDR3 spells CASSFRAMNGYTF. DNA of the CDR3: TGTGCCAGCAGTTTTAGGGCTATGAATGGCTACACCTTC.

The chain carries TRBV12-3 or TRBV12-4 and TRBJ2-2; 10 nucleotides agree with TRBD2. V lost 6 bases to trimming and J lost 4 bases; unmatched junction nucleotides: 8. This CDR3 is 16 amino acids long. In nucleotides, the CDR3 is TGTGCCAGCAGGGCACCGGGACTAGCGCTCACCGGGGAGCTGTTTTTT. Translation gives CASRAPGLALTGELFF.

This clonotype was observed a handful of times. The gene calls are TRBV6-2 or TRBV6-3 and TRBJ1-2; perhaps TRBD1 as D (5 bases). Trimming removed 10 bases from V and 6 bases from J, with 21 bases in between. The CDR3 consists of 14 residues. Germline lookup yields CDR1 MNHEY and CDR2 SVGEGT. The CDR3 nucleotides are TGTGCCACCAGGGTGGATCCGACCCCACATGGCTACACCTTC. Encoded protein: CATRVDPTPHGYTF.

Concerning this clonotype itself: Germline and junction disagree at one end, which may indicate a read error. The chain links TRBV12-3 or TRBV12-4 to TRBJ1-1, with D possibly TRBD1 on 5 matching bases. The CDR3 has 12 residues. CDR3 sequence: CASNRVDNEAFF. CDR3 bases: TGTGCTAGCAATAGGGTGGACAATGAAGCTTTCTTT.

In its sample, this clonotype was seen a few times. The CDR3 loop reads CSARDGAAGEAFF. DNA of the CDR3: TGCAGTGCTAGAGATGGGGCTGCTGGTGAAGCTTTCTTT. The chain joins TRBV20-1 to TRBJ1-1; tentative D call: TRBD1 (5 bases). This CDR3 is built from 13 residues. V shed 0 bases and J shed 7 bases, with 12 bases lying between them. Germline lookup yields CDR1 DFQATT and CDR2 SNEGSKA (reference sequence).

CDR3 bases: TGTGCCAGCAGTTTAGAAGGGGGTTGGATAAACAATGAGCAGTTCTTC. It yields the protein CASSLEGGWINNEQFF. J is TRBJ2-1 and V is TRBV27; D might be TRBD1 (6 bases). The CDR3 sequence is 16 residues long. Germline V gene sequence: CDR1 MNHEY, CDR2 SMNVEV (reference sequence). V shed 2 bases and J shed 5 bases, with 16 bases lying between them.

This clonotype has only a few counts. J is TRBJ1-1 and V is TRBV25-1; D is possibly TRBD1 (6 bases). Germline-derived CDR1 and CDR2 are MGHDK and SYGVNS. The CDR3 extends over 12 amino acids. The ends were cut back, 8 bases at V and 4 bases at J, with 11 bases in the middle. DNA of the CDR3: TGTGCCAGCCATCCAGGGGTCACTGAAGCTTTCTTT. Amino acid sequence: CASHPGVTEAFF.

The rearrangement links TRBV9 to TRBJ1-3, with D maybe TRBD1 (6 bases). Per germline, CDR1 SGDLS and CDR2 YYNGEE. CDR3 length equals 15 residues. The ends were cut back, 3 bases at V and 1 base at J, with 11 bases in the middle. The CDR3 bases are TGTGCCAGCAGCGCCCCCAGGGGATCTGGAAACACCATATATTTT. Translation: CASSAPRGSGNTIYF.

The rearrangement uses TRBV4-3 and TRBJ2-1; 7 bases are shared with TRBD2. The trim removed 0 bases at V and 10 bases at J, leaving 9 bases unmatched. The CDR3 has 15 amino acids. Germline loops: CDR1 LGHNA, CDR2 YSLEER. CDR3 nucleotides: TGCGCCAGCAGCCAAGATTTGGGGCGGGAGTGGGAGCAGTTCTTC. Protein sequence: CASSQDLGREWEQFF.

This clonotype was counted only a few times. The chain carries TRBV4-1 and TRBJ2-7, with 7 bases that match TRBD2. CDR1 is MGHRA and CDR2 is YSYEKL in the germline V gene. The CDR3 is made up of 16 amino acids. The J segment lost 1 base and the V segment lost 0 bases, leaving 6 bases of the junction unmatched. The CDR3 DNA follows: TGCGCCAGCAGCCAAGAGGGCAGCGGGGCATCCTACGAGCAGTACTTC. Translated, it gives CASSQEGSGASYEQYF.

This chain connects TRBV28 to TRBJ2-7; no clear D. Trimming cost V 6 bases and J 6 bases, with 9 bases left between them. There are 11 residues in the CDR3. Germline V CDR1 and CDR2: MDHEN, SYDVKM. Written as DNA, the CDR3 is TGTGCCAGCAGGTCGCCCAGCGAGCAGTACTTC. This codes for CASRSPSEQYF.

This clonotype was counted only a few times. Here the CDR3 DNA reads TGTGCCAGCAGCCCCGACAGGGCCTGGGCCGACAATGAGCAGTTCTTC. This codes for CASSPDRAWADNEQFF. The chain is built from TRBV2 and TRBJ2-1; 7 nucleotides align to TRBD1. This CDR3 is built from 16 residues. Germline V gives CDR1 SNHLY, CDR2 FYNNEI. Germline trimming cut 6 bases from V and 5 bases from J; bases unmatched to any gene: 13.

This clonotype was detected a few times. The chain links TRBV5-6 to TRBJ1-1, with unresolved D. The germline V and J ends were trimmed by 4 bases and 6 bases, with 7 bases remaining between them. The germline gives CDR1 SGHDT, CDR2 YYEEEE. There are 11 residues in the CDR3. The DNA of the CDR3 is TGTGCCAGCAGCCTCCTTGCTGAAGCTTTCTTT. This sequence encodes CASSLLAEAFF.

This chain connects TRBV5-6 to TRBJ1-1; D might be TRBD1 (6 bases). V lost 2 bases to trimming and J lost 3 bases, with 14 bases between them. Germline assignment: CDR1 SGHDT and CDR2 YYEEEE. The CDR3 has 15 amino acids. DNA of the CDR3: TGTGCCAGCAGCTTCCGCAGGGGTTGGTACACTGAAGCTTTCTTT. It encodes CASSFRRGWYTEAFF.

The DNA for the CDR3 is TGCAGCGTTGAGTCTTTTGAAGCTTTCTTT. Its protein is CSVESFEAFF. The chain recombines TRBV29-1 with TRBJ1-1; D is ambiguous. Trimming took 3 bases from V and 7 from J, leaving 6 bases between them. Germline V gene lookup returns CDR1 SQVTM and CDR2 ANQGSEA. This CDR3 comprises 10 residues. Combining the CDR3 with reference TRBV29-1 and TRBJ1-1 gives the whole variable domain SAVISQKPSRDICQRGTSLTIQCQVDSQVTMMFWYRQQPGQSLTLIATANQGSEATYESGFVIDKFPISRPNLTFSTLTVSNMSPEDSSIYLCSVESFEAFFGQGTRLTVV.

This chain joins TRBV29-1 and TRBJ2-7; unclear D gene. The CDR3 contains 12 residues. Germline CDR1 and CDR2: SQVTM and ANQGSEA. Trimming pared 1 base from V and 3 bases from J, leaving 7 bases between. This CDR3 reads CSVEGVGYEQYF. The CDR3 DNA follows: TGCAGCGTTGAAGGGGTTGGCTACGAGCAGTACTTC.